One sample yielded the 24 T cell receptor beta chains listed below, sequenced in a study of early T cells in non-severe SARS-CoV-2 infection. TCRdb called the 5' RACE reads again in MiXCR, with one record for every CDR3 protein. The sample carries 60,000 to 70,000 distinct CDR3 sequences, just under 5% recorded once. The sample comprised whole blood. The receptors stem from an adult who was a healthcare worker with PCR-confirmed SARS-CoV-2 infection or an uninfected control (not recorded which).

This clonotype turned up a few times. The chain joins TRBV14 to TRBJ2-3, with TRBD2 matching over 10 bases. CDR1 and CDR2 (germline): SGHDN, FVKESK. The trim removed 0 bases at V and 6 bases at J, leaving 6 bases unmatched. The CDR3 length is 16 residues. DNA of the CDR3: TGTGCCAGCAGCCAAGATTCAGCGGGAGGGCCGGATACGCAGTATTTT. The encoded protein is CASSQDSAGGPDTQYF.

The CDR3 sequence is CATSDPWRDKNTGELFF. The CDR3 region has the DNA TGTGCCACCAGTGATCCCTGGAGGGACAAGAACACCGGGGAGCTGTTTTTT. The chain is built from TRBV24-1 and TRBJ2-2; either TRBD1 or TRBD2 may fit D (6 bases each). V shed 3 bases and J shed 1 base, with 14 bases lying between them. CDR3 length: 17 amino acids. Germline lookup yields CDR1 KGHDR and CDR2 SFDVKD.

This clonotype was counted at least ten times. The chain has TRBV10-1 and TRBJ2-3, with D hard to call. The germline CDR1 and CDR2 sequences are WNHNN and SYGVQD (reference sequence). V lost 5 bases to trimming and J lost 7 bases, with 16 bases between them. The CDR3 runs 14 residues. CDR3 bases: TGCGCCAGCAGTAGCCCTTCCCTTCCTAATACGCAGTATTTT. This gives the protein CASSSPSLPNTQYF.

A remark on this clonotype: A much larger clone lies a single base off, so this may be a read error. The rearrangement links TRBV5-4 to TRBJ2-3; 9 bases map to TRBD2. Trimming removed 9 bases from V and 1 base from J; junction bases left unmatched: 12. The germline gives CDR1 SGHNT, CDR2 YYREEE (reference sequence). This CDR3 is 16 amino acids long. The DNA of the CDR3 is TGTGCCAACAGGATCGGGTGGACTAGCGGCACAGATACGCAGTATTTT. Residues: CANRIGWTSGTDTQYF.

This clonotype was observed at least ten times. The chain employs TRBV5-1 and TRBJ2-3; D is possibly TRBD1 (5 bases). Germline values: CDR1 SGHRS, CDR2 YFSETQ. Trimming took off 0 bases at V and 3 bases at J, with 8 bases between the two ends. The CDR3 is made up of 14 amino acids. The CDR3 DNA reads TGCGCCAGCAGCTTGGGTTCAGGGACAGATACGCAGTATTTT. It translates to CASSLGSGTDTQYF.

This clonotype was seen many times. The chain carries TRBV24-1 and TRBJ1-2; 8 bases align to TRBD1. The germline V gene encodes CDR1 KGHDR and CDR2 SFDVKD. V dropped 2 bases and J dropped 7; count of bases not matched to a gene: 5. The CDR3 contains 14 residues. CDR3 bases: TGTGCCACCAGTGATTCCCAGGGGGCGAGTGGCTACACCTTC. It is translated as CATSDSQGASGYTF.

This clonotype was detected ten times or more. The genes are TRBV7-9 and TRBJ1-2; tentative D call: TRBD1 (6 bases). Germline V CDR1 and CDR2: SEHNR, FQNEAQ (reference sequence). The CDR3 length is 14 residues. Trimming left V 2 bases short and J 0 bases short, with 7 bases between. The CDR3 nucleotides are TGTGCCAGCAGCTTACAGGGGTCTAACTATGGCTACACCTTC. Its protein is CASSLQGSNYGYTF.

This clonotype was detected many times. The chain couples TRBV4-1 to TRBJ2-1; D unresolved. Trimming shortened V by 1 base and J by 8 bases, and 15 bases separated the two germline ends. In germline, CDR1 is MGHRA, CDR2 YSYEKL. The CDR3 is made up of 15 amino acids. The CDR3 DNA reads as TGCGCCAGCAGCCAAGCAACTCGAAGACCCCATGAGCAGTTCTTC. It is translated as CASSQATRRPHEQFF.

This clonotype was detected ten times or more. V gene TRBV5-6 combines with J gene TRBJ2-5; 13 bases align to TRBD2. Germline CDR1 and CDR2: SGHDT and YYEEEE. This CDR3 contains 18 residues. The V gene end was trimmed by 0 bases and the J gene end by 4 bases; junction bases not matched to a gene: 9. CDR3 loop: CASSLGLAGGRTRETQYF. CDR3 nucleotide sequence: TGTGCCAGCAGCTTGGGACTAGCGGGAGGTAGGACTCGAGAGACCCAGTACTTC.

This clonotype showed up many times. The V call is TRBV4-2, the J call TRBJ2-4, with TRBD1 matching over 11 bases. Germline CDR1 reads LGHNA; CDR2 reads YNFKEQ. After removal of 4 bases from V and 1 base from J, the junction contained 3 bases not matched to a gene. The CDR3 covers 16 residues. CDR3 DNA sequence: TGTGCCAGCAGCCTCGGACAGGGGGCGGCCAAAAACATTCAGTACTTC. Translation gives CASSLGQGAAKNIQYF.

The chain has TRBV24-1 and TRBJ2-5; possibly TRBD1 or TRBD2 for D (5 bases each). Trimming took 4 bases from V and 5 from J, leaving 16 bases between them. Germline CDR1 reads KGHDR; CDR2 reads SFDVKD. The CDR3 spans 15 residues. The CDR3 nucleotides read TGTGCCACCAGTGACCCGAGGGGTTCGGGCGAGACCCAGTACTTC. Translation gives CATSDPRGSGETQYF.

This clonotype was seen more than once but under ten times. V and J are TRBV4-2 and TRBJ2-7; D is tentatively TRBD1 or TRBD2 (5 bases each). V was shortened by 1 base and J by 9 bases, with 13 bases between the two germline ends. Germline V gene data show CDR1 as LGHNA and CDR2 as YNFKEQ. CDR3 length: 13 residues. CDR3 loop: CASSQVKGSGQYF. CDR3 nucleotide sequence: TGTGCCAGCAGCCAAGTAAAGGGGAGTGGGCAGTACTTC.

This clonotype has a count of ten or more. V is TRBV11-2 and J is TRBJ2-7, with a weak D call TRBD2 (6 bases). Trimming took 5 bases from V and 0 from J, leaving 20 bases between them. This CDR3 contains 17 residues. Looked up from germline, CDR1 is SGHAT and CDR2 is FQNNGV. The chain's CDR3 is CASSHPRDLLNSYEQYF. The CDR3 nucleotides read TGTGCCAGCAGCCACCCCCGGGACTTACTGAACTCCTACGAGCAGTACTTC.

The V gene is TRBV10-3, the J gene TRBJ2-3, with no clear D. CDR1 and CDR2 from the germline V gene are ENHRY and SYGVKD. The CDR3 is made up of 14 amino acids. V was pared by 10 bases and J by 0 bases, with 14 bases between. DNA of the CDR3: TGTGCCACCACAAAACGACAAAGCACAGATACGCAGTATTTT. It translates to CATTKRQSTDTQYF.

This clonotype has a count of ten or more. The chain is built from TRBV20-1 and TRBJ2-3; D is uncertain. Germline CDR1 reads DFQATT; CDR2 reads SNEGSKA (reference sequence). Trimming pared 4 bases from V and 4 bases from J, leaving 9 bases between. The CDR3 is 12 amino acids. The CDR3 DNA reads TGCAGTGCTACCTCTGTTGCAGATACGCAGTATTTT. It translates to CSATSVADTQYF.

The chain uses TRBV6-2 or TRBV6-3 and TRBJ2-1; no clear D gene. The length of the CDR3 is 14 residues. CDR1 is MNHEY, CDR2 SVGEGT, per germline. V lost 5 bases, J lost 2 bases, and 10 bases lay in between. CDR3 sequence reads: CASSRQGTYNEQFF. The CDR3 nucleotides read TGTGCCAGCAGTAGACAAGGAACCTACAATGAGCAGTTCTTC.

This clonotype was detected many times. V usage is TRBV7-8 and J usage is TRBJ2-1, with D tentatively TRBD2 (5 bases). Trimming stripped 3 bases from V and 6 bases from J, with 15 bases between. The CDR3 is made up of 15 amino acids. Germline V lookup: CDR1 SGHVS, CDR2 FQNEAQ. The CDR3 nucleotides are TGTGCCAGCAGCTTTCCGGGAAAATCAGGCAATGAGCAGTTCTTC. Amino acids: CASSFPGKSGNEQFF. The complete variable domain, with remaining parts taken from reference TRBV7-8 and TRBJ2-1, reads GAGVSQSPRYKVAKRGQDVALRCDPISGHVSLFWYQQALGQGPEFLTYFQNEAQLDKSGLPSDRFFAERPEGSVSTLKIQRTQQEDSAVYLCASSFPGKSGNEQFFGPGTRLTVL.

This clonotype occurred a few times. The CDR3 region has the DNA TGTGCCAGCAAGGCTTCCACGACTAATGAAAAACTGTTTTTT. The encoded protein is CASKASTTNEKLFF. The rearrangement joins TRBV2 to TRBJ1-4; no clear D gene. Germline V gene sequence: CDR1 SNHLY, CDR2 FYNNEI. The CDR3 is made up of 14 amino acids. V was pared by 7 bases and J by 2 bases, with 11 bases between. The entire variable domain, with the rest obtained from reference TRBV2 and TRBJ1-4, is as follows: EPEVTQTPSHQVTQMGQEVILRCVPISNHLYFYWYRQILGQKVEFLVSFYNNEISEKSEIFDDQFSVERPDGSNFTLKIRSTKLEDSAMYFCASKASTTNEKLFFGSGTQLSVL.

This clonotype occurred many times. The rearrangement links TRBV29-1 to TRBJ1-2, with D possibly TRBD1 on 5 matching bases. The CDR3 contains 13 residues. Germline V CDR1 and CDR2: SQVTM, ANQGSEA. Trimming left V 7 bases short and J 4 bases short, with 16 bases between. The CDR3 protein is CSAIPPDSYGYTF. The DNA for the CDR3 is TGCAGCGCTATCCCACCCGACAGCTATGGCTACACCTTC.

This clonotype has just a few counts. This chain links TRBV27 with TRBJ2-3; 10 nucleotides align to TRBD1. Germline V gene data show CDR1 as MNHEY and CDR2 as SMNVEV (reference sequence). V shed 7 bases and J 5 bases; nucleotides not matched to a gene: 9. The CDR3 spans 15 residues. The CDR3 reads CASNPGQGTRDTQYF. CDR3 sequence (DNA): TGTGCCAGCAACCCGGGACAGGGGACAAGAGATACGCAGTATTTT.

This clonotype was detected ten times or more. The chain couples TRBV5-6 to TRBJ2-1, with 10 nucleotides matching TRBD2. CDR3 length: 16 residues. Trimming cost V 0 bases and J 7 bases; bases outside gene matches: 7. Germline CDR1 SGHDT, CDR2 YYEEEE. CDR3 coding DNA: TGTGCCAGCAGCTTGGATATCGGACTAGCGGTAAATGAGCAGTTCTTC. This codes for CASSLDIGLAVNEQFF.

This clonotype was recorded a few times. The chain employs TRBV20-1 and TRBJ1-4; D gene ambiguous. The ends were cut back, 0 bases at V and 3 bases at J, with 8 bases in the middle. The length of the CDR3 is 14 residues. Germline CDR1 and CDR2: DFQATT and SNEGSKA (reference sequence). The CDR3 here is CSARDLGPNEKLFF. CDR3 bases: TGCAGTGCTAGAGATCTCGGGCCTAATGAAAAACTGTTTTTT.

This clonotype came up a few times. The genes are TRBV12-3 or TRBV12-4 and TRBJ2-3; D may be TRBD2 (6 bases). The CDR3 loop spans 12 amino acids. V lost 7 bases and J 2 bases, leaving 7 bases between the germline ends. CDR3 region: CASTGLTDTQYF. CDR3 in DNA: TGTGCCAGCACGGGACTCACAGATACGCAGTATTTT.

At least ten counts were recorded for this clonotype. The V call is TRBV6-5, the J call TRBJ2-1, with D tentatively TRBD2 (6 bases). Between the trimmed V and J ends, which lost 4 bases and 10 bases, there was a span of 20 bases. Looked up from germline, CDR1 is MNHEY and CDR2 is SVGAGI. The CDR3 sequence is 15 residues long. CDR3 bases: TGTGCCAGCAGTTTTGGCGGGACCCTCTTGGACGAGCAGTTCTTC. The encoded protein is CASSFGGTLLDEQFF.